This TCR beta chain was retrieved from a study of memory CD4+ T cells and cytomegalovirus serostatus. Study details: This sample comes from healthy Belgian adults, 9 CMV seropositive, approximately 22 seronegative.

A remark on this clone: Its antigen is unidentified.

Produced via immunoSEQ multiplex PCR; TCRdb's table is partial and in-frame only. The sample holds some 26,000 clones, approximately 72% seen once. Study findings and constraints: The CMV-associated TCR signature appears largely within the CD4+ memory repertoire.

V lost 4 bases, J lost 5 bases, and 17 bases lay in between. Per the germline V gene, CDR1 is KGHSH and CDR2 is LQKENI. The CDR3 is 16 amino acids. The sort gate was single viable CD3+CD4+CD8-CD45RO+ cells for memory CD4+ T cells. The genes are TRBV18 and TRBJ1-4; TRBD1 is a possible D gene (6 bases). The receptor was isolated from an adult in good health and CMV-seronegative. The sequencing input was memory CD4+ T cells from blood. CDR3 sequence reads: CASSRLQGGGNEKLFF. The DNA for the CDR3 is TGTGCCAGCTCACGACTACAGGGTGGCGGCAATGAAAAACTGTTTTTT.